These 2 T cell receptor beta chains originate from one sample sequenced in a study of T cell repertoires in cytomegalovirus infection. These receptors' targets are unknown. One entry per CDR3 protein results from TCRdb running MiXCR on the reads. The table includes 700,000 to 900,000 distinct CDR3 sequences, roughly 28% detected once. The sample consisted of cultured CD8+ T cells from PBMCs, taken from culture after CMV antigen stimulation. The source is a human donor in good health (CMV status not recorded). Some clones in this sample may be carry-over from other donors' samples.

The V call is TRBV7-9, the J call TRBJ2-5; 12 positions agree with TRBD2. The CDR3 consists of 16 residues. The V gene's germline CDR1 is SEHNR and CDR2 FQNEAQ (reference sequence). Unmatched junction bases numbered 4, after V lost 3 bases and J lost 2 bases. The CDR3 loop reads CASSFRLAGEQETQYF. CDR3 in DNA: TGTGCCAGCAGCTTCAGACTAGCGGGGGAGCAAGAGACCCAGTACTTC.

This clonotype came up a few times. The chain carries TRBV6-6 and TRBJ2-3; D is ambiguous. The CDR3 covers 16 residues. CDR1 and CDR2 (germline): MNHNY, SVGAGI (reference sequence). Trimming removed 0 bases from V and 4 bases from J, with 14 bases in between. The CDR3 is CASSYSRDPVPDTQYF. CDR3 DNA: TGTGCCAGCAGTTACTCGAGAGACCCAGTACCAGATACGCAGTATTTT.